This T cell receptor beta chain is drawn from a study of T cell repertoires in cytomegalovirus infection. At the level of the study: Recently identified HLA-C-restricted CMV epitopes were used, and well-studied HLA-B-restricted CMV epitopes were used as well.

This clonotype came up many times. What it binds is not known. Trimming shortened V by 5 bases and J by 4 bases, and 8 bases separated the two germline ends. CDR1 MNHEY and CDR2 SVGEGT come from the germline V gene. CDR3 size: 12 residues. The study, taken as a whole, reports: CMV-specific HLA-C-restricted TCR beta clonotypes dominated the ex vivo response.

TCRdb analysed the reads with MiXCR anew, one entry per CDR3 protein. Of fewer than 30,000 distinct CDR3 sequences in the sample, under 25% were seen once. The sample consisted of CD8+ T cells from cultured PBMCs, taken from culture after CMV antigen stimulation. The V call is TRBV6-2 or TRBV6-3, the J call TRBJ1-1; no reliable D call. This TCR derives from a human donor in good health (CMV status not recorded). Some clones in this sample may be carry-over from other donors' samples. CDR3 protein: CASSVGLTEAFF. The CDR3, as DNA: TGTGCCAGCAGTGTGGGTCTCACTGAAGCTTTCTTT.